The 8 T cell receptor beta chains below all came from one sample that was sequenced in a study of blood T cell repertoires in COVID-19. The method was immunoSEQ multiplex PCR; TCRdb's version includes in-frame clones alone and lacks a portion of them. The sample yields under 200,000 clones, approximately 91% seen once. What was sequenced was peripheral blood. These TCRs come from a man aged 18 to 29 with acute or convalescent COVID-19.

This clone has just one count. J is TRBJ1-2 and V is TRBV2; tentatively, D is TRBD1 (5 bases). The CDR3 consists of 16 residues. V lost 3 bases and J 0 bases, leaving 14 bases between the germline ends. Germline CDR1 is SNHLY and CDR2 is FYNNEI. CDR3 loop: CASSEEGFQANYGYTF. Written as DNA, the CDR3 is TGTGCCAGCAGTGAGGAGGGGTTTCAGGCTAACTATGGCTACACCTTC.

In DNA, the CDR3 is TGTGCCAGCAGTTGGGGCTCCGGGACAGGGGGCAATCAGCCCCAGCATTTT. Translation: CASSWGSGTGGNQPQHF. V is TRBV27 and J is TRBJ1-5, with 10 bases that match TRBD1. J was trimmed by 2 bases and V by 4 bases; bases with no gene match: 8. The CDR3 length is 17 residues. Germline V gives CDR1 MNHEY, CDR2 SMNVEV (reference sequence).

The chain joins TRBV6-5 to TRBJ1-1; 7 positions match TRBD1. The CDR3 has 13 amino acids. From germline, CDR1 is MNHEY and CDR2 SVGAGI. V was pared by 6 bases and J by 3 bases, with 4 bases of the junction left unmatched. The CDR3 DNA is TGTGCCAGCAGAGAGGGGGCGCACACTGAAGCTTTCTTT. Protein product: CASREGAHTEAFF.

This chain links TRBV12-5 with TRBJ1-1; D call uncertain. Trimming took 7 bases from V and 3 from J, leaving 18 bases between them. The CDR3 extends over 15 amino acids. Germline lookup yields CDR1 LGHNT and CDR2 FRNRAP. The CDR3 loop reads CASAPGGGIDTEAFF. CDR3 sequence (DNA): TGTGCTAGTGCCCCCGGCGGAGGGATCGACACTGAAGCTTTCTTT. The full variable domain, completed using reference TRBV12-5 and TRBJ1-1, is DARVTQTPRHKVTEMGQEVTMRCQPILGHNTVFWYRQTMMQGLELLAYFRNRAPLDDSGMPKDRFSAEMPDATLATLKIQPSEPRDSAVYFCASAPGGGIDTEAFFGQGTRLTVV.

The genes are TRBV24-1 and TRBJ2-1, with TRBD1 matching over 9 bases. CDR1 is KGHDR and CDR2 is SFDVKD in the germline V gene. Losses at the gene ends were 4 bases for V and 3 bases for J; bases not matched to a gene: 3. CDR3 length equals 15 residues. The chain's CDR3 is CATSDPDRGYNEQFF. The CDR3, as DNA: TGTGCCACCAGTGACCCGGACAGGGGCTACAATGAGCAGTTCTTC.

The V and J genes are TRBV27 and TRBJ2-3, with 8 bases matching TRBD1. Germline CDR1 is MNHEY and CDR2 is SMNVEV (reference sequence). J gave up 3 bases and V 1 base, and 9 bases lay outside the gene matches. CDR3 length: 17 amino acids. CDR3 in amino acids: CASSLWATGVGTDTQYF. CDR3 DNA sequence: TGTGCCAGCAGTTTATGGGCGACAGGGGTTGGTACAGATACGCAGTATTTT.

This chain joins TRBV28 and TRBJ1-2; D remains unclear. V lost 2 bases, J lost 8 bases, and 12 bases lay in between. The CDR3 totals 13 residues. The germline CDR1 and CDR2 sequences are MDHEN and SYDVKM. The CDR3 DNA is TGTGCCAGCAGTTTAGGACTGTACCAAGGCTACACCTTC. It encodes CASSLGLYQGYTF.

The CDR3 loop is CASSQVGLAGNNEQFF. The CDR3 DNA is TGTGCCAGCAGCCAAGTTGGGCTAGCGGGAAATAATGAGCAGTTCTTC. J is TRBJ2-1 and V is TRBV3-1 (or the pseudogene TRBV3-2), with TRBD2 matching 9 bases. This CDR3 is built from 16 residues. Trimming at V came to 1 base and at J to 7 bases, leaving 8 bases not matched to a gene. The germline V gene has CDR1 LGHDT and CDR2 YNNKEL (reference sequence).